The rows below give T cell receptor beta chains drawn from one sample of a study of identifying expanded T cells in peripheral blood. The method was immunoSEQ multiplex PCR; TCRdb's version includes in-frame clones alone and lacks a portion of them. Here the sample spans 100,000 to 150,000 clones, 65% to 90% being singletons. Sequenced: blood. The receptor set was obtained from a person aged 18 to 75 in good health. Both conserved end residues are part of each CDR3. The D gene is left open where the match is weak. Clone size is not always given. Where it is, it says once, few, many or a class for expanded clones.

J gene: TRBJ1-1
V gene: TRBV6-6
D gene: -
clone size: -
CDR3 DNA: TGTGCCAGCAGTACAATGAACACTGAAGCTTTCTTT
CDR3 protein: CASSTMNTEAFF

J gene: TRBJ2-6
V gene: TRBV11-1
D gene: -
clone size: -
CDR3 DNA: TGTGCCACGTCTTGGGGGACTGGGGCCAACGTCCTGACTTTC
CDR3 protein: CATSWGTGANVLTF

J gene: TRBJ2-3
V gene: TRBV7-3
D gene: TRBD2
clone size: -
CDR3 DNA: TGTGCCAGCAGCTTAACCGCGGGACTAATCTCTAGCACAGATACGCAGTATTTT
CDR3 protein: CASSLTAGLISSTDTQYF

J gene: TRBJ2-5
V gene: TRBV9
D gene: TRBD1
clone size: -
CDR3 DNA: TGTGCCAGCAGCGGGCTGGGACAGGGAAAAGAGACCCAGTACTTC
CDR3 protein: CASSGLGQGKETQYF

J gene: TRBJ1-2
V gene: TRBV30
D gene: -
clone size: once
CDR3 DNA: TGTGCCTGGAGTGTACGACTAGCTGGTGGCTACACCTTC
CDR3 protein: CAWSVRLAGGYTF

J gene: TRBJ1-1
V gene: TRBV19
D gene: -
clone size: -
CDR3 DNA: TGTGCCAGTAGTATAGCCGGCGGGGAAGCTTTCTTT
CDR3 protein: CASSIAGGEAFF

J gene: TRBJ2-5
V gene: TRBV9
D gene: TRBD1
clone size: once
CDR3 DNA: TGTGCCAGCAGCGTAGACAGGGGGCCAGAGACCCAGTACTTC
CDR3 protein: CASSVDRGPETQYF

J gene: TRBJ2-1
V gene: TRBV7-2
D gene: TRBD2
clone size: -
CDR3 DNA: TGTGCCAGCAGCTTACTGGCGGGAGGGCAGCAGTTCTTC
CDR3 protein: CASSLLAGGQQFF

J gene: TRBJ1-4
V gene: TRBV7-6
D gene: -
clone size: few
CDR3 DNA: TGTGCCAGCAGGAGGGGAGGGGATAATGAAAAACTGTTTTTT
CDR3 protein: CASRRGGDNEKLFF

J gene: TRBJ2-7
V gene: TRBV30
D gene: -
clone size: -
CDR3 DNA: TGTGCCTGGAGTGTATTCGGGACCCCTGAAGAGCAGTACTTC
CDR3 protein: CAWSVFGTPEEQYF

J gene: TRBJ1-4
V gene: TRBV2
D gene: -
clone size: -
CDR3 DNA: TGTGCCAGCAGTGAAGCAATTCCGGCGGGTCTGGCTAATGAAAAACTGTTTTTT
CDR3 protein: CASSEAIPAGLANEKLFF

J gene: TRBJ2-7
V gene: TRBV5-4
D gene: -
clone size: -
CDR3 DNA: TGTGCCAGCAGCATGGGACTTTCAAGCTCCTACGAGCAGTACTTC
CDR3 protein: CASSMGLSSSYEQYF

J gene: TRBJ2-5
V gene: TRBV5-5
D gene: -
clone size: -
CDR3 DNA: TGTGCCAGCACTCGGCCGTTGGGGCAAGAGACCCAGTACTTC
CDR3 protein: CASTRPLGQETQYF

J gene: TRBJ1-2
V gene: TRBV5-1
D gene: -
clone size: once
CDR3 DNA: TGCGCCAGCAGCCCGGATGAGTATGGCTACACCTTC
CDR3 protein: CASSPDEYGYTF

J gene: TRBJ1-1
V gene: TRBV6-5
D gene: -
clone size: once
CDR3 DNA: TGTGCCAGCAGTTATGACAAGGAGAGCCACGCTGAAGCTTTCTTT
CDR3 protein: CASSYDKESHAEAFF

J gene: TRBJ1-5
V gene: TRBV7-8
D gene: -
clone size: -
CDR3 DNA: TGTGCCAGCAGCCTAGGGGCGGTTAGCAATCAGCCCCAGCATTTT
CDR3 protein: CASSLGAVSNQPQHF

J gene: TRBJ1-2
V gene: TRBV27
D gene: -
clone size: many
CDR3 DNA: TGTGCCAGCAGTACCCCGGGGGGGCGGGGCTACACCTTC
CDR3 protein: CASSTPGGRGYTF

J gene: TRBJ2-1
V gene: TRBV7-3
D gene: TRBD2
clone size: -
CDR3 DNA: TGTGCCAGCAGCTTAATCCCAATTGGGCTAGCGGGGGGCCCACGTATGTACAATGAGCAGTTCTTC
CDR3 protein: CASSLIPIGLAGGPRMYNEQFF

J gene: TRBJ2-1
V gene: TRBV29-1
D gene: TRBD2
clone size: -
CDR3 DNA: TGCAGCGCCCAAGGAAAGTTAGCGGGATACAATGAGCAGTTCTTC
CDR3 protein: CSAQGKLAGYNEQFF

J gene: TRBJ2-3
V gene: TRBV27
D gene: -
clone size: -
CDR3 DNA: TGTGCCAGCGGCCGCTTTGGAGATACGCAGTATTTT
CDR3 protein: CASGRFGDTQYF

J gene: TRBJ1-4
V gene: TRBV30
D gene: TRBD1
clone size: -
CDR3 DNA: TGTGCCTGGAGTAGGACAGGGAATGAAAAACTGTTTTTT
CDR3 protein: CAWSRTGNEKLFF

J gene: TRBJ2-3
V gene: TRBV2
D gene: TRBD2
clone size: -
CDR3 DNA: TGTGCCAGCGAGGGACTAGCGGGGGCAGGGGCAGATACGCAGTATTTT
CDR3 protein: CASEGLAGAGADTQYF

J gene: TRBJ2-7
V gene: TRBV2
D gene: TRBD1
clone size: -
CDR3 DNA: TGTGCCAGCAGTGAACCACAGGGGAAGGGCGGCTCCTACGAGCAGTACTTC
CDR3 protein: CASSEPQGKGGSYEQYF

J gene: TRBJ2-5
V gene: TRBV6-1
D gene: -
clone size: -
CDR3 DNA: TGTGCCAGCAGTGAACTAGAGACCCAGTACTTC
CDR3 protein: CASSELETQYF

J gene: TRBJ1-4
V gene: TRBV6-1
D gene: -
clone size: -
CDR3 DNA: TGTGCCAGCAGTGAGTTTTCGGTAGGGCTCAATGAAAAACTGTTTTTT
CDR3 protein: CASSEFSVGLNEKLFF

J gene: TRBJ1-1
V gene: TRBV5-1
D gene: -
clone size: few
CDR3 DNA: TGCGCCAGCAGCTTCGGGACAGAAGCTTTCTTT
CDR3 protein: CASSFGTEAFF

J gene: TRBJ2-3
V gene: TRBV7-2
D gene: -
clone size: once
CDR3 DNA: TGTGCCAGCAGCTTAGGTCGAGCCACAGATACGCAGTATTTT
CDR3 protein: CASSLGRATDTQYF

J gene: TRBJ1-4
V gene: TRBV6-5
D gene: TRBD1
clone size: once
CDR3 DNA: TGTGCCAGCAAGACCCAGGGGGTCCTCGGGGAAAAACTGTTTTTT
CDR3 protein: CASKTQGVLGEKLFF

J gene: TRBJ2-7
V gene: TRBV20-1
D gene: -
clone size: -
CDR3 DNA: TGCAGTGCTAGTCATTCCTACGAGCAGTACTTC
CDR3 protein: CSASHSYEQYF

J gene: TRBJ2-3
V gene: TRBV27
D gene: -
clone size: -
CDR3 DNA: TGTGCCAGCAGTTTAGGTGGGAGAAGGGCAGATACGCAGTATTTT
CDR3 protein: CASSLGGRRADTQYF

J gene: TRBJ2-1
V gene: TRBV6-5
D gene: -
clone size: -
CDR3 DNA: TGTGCCAGCAGTTACTCTACACTAGTCACCTACAATGAGCAGTTCTTC
CDR3 protein: CASSYSTLVTYNEQFF